This TCR beta chain was identified in a study of T cells in Graves' hyperthyroidism and ophthalmopathy. This clonotype appeared a few times. Thyroid ultrasound, orbital computed tomography, clinical symptoms, and serum thyroxine and TRAb underpinned diagnoses. Amplified TCR beta CDR3 regions came from RNA transcripts. The primer set for the first-round RT-PCR of the TCR CDR3 was HTBI. MiXCR was run by TCRdb on the multiplex PCR reads, yielding one entry per CDR3 protein. The sample lists about 590,000 distinct CDR3 sequences; 15% to 19% were seen once. This CDR3 has 13 residues. With 7 bases removed from V and 7 bases from J, the gap between germline ends came to 17 bases. CDR1 LNHDA and CDR2 SQIVND come from the germline V gene (reference sequence).

Sample: blood. The chain links TRBV19 to TRBJ2-7, with a weak D call TRBD1 (5 bases). The TCR was taken from a young woman with Graves' hyperthyroidism. The CDR3 sequence: CASTETQGREQYF. The CDR3 DNA sequence: TGTGCCAGTACCGAAACCCAGGGAAGGGAGCAGTACTTC.